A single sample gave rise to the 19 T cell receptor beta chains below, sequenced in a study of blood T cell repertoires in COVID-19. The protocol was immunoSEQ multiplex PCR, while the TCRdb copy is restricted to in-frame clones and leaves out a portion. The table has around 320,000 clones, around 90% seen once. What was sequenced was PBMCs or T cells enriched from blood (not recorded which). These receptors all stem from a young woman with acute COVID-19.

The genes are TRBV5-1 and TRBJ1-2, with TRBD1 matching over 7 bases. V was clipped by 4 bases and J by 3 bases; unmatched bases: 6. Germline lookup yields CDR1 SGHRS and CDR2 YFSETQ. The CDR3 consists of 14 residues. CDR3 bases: TGCGCCAGCAGCCCGGGCGGGACAGACTATGGCTACACCTTC. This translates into CASSPGGTDYGYTF. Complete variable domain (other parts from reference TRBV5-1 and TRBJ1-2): KAGVTQTPRYLIKTRGQQVTLSCSPISGHRSVSWYQQTPGQGLQFLFEYFSETQRNKGNFPGRFSGRQFSNSRSEMNVSTLELGDSALYLCASSPGGTDYGYTFGSGTRLTVV.

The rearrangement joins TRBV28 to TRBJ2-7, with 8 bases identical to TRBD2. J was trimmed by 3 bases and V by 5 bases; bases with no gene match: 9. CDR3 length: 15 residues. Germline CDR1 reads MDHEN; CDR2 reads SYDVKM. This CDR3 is CASSPHPGGGYEQYF. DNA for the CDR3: TGTGCCAGCAGTCCCCACCCGGGAGGGGGCTACGAGCAGTACTTC.

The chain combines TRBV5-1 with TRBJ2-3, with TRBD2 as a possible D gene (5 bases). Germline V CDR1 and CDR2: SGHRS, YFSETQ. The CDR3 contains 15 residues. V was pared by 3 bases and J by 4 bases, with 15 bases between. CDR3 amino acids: CASSSGWTDSDTQYF. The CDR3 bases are TGCGCCAGCAGCTCGGGCTGGACTGATTCAGATACGCAGTATTTT.

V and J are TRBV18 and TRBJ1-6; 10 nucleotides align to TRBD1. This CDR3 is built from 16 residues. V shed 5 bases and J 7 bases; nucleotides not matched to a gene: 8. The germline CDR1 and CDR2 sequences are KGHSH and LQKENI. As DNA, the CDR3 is TGTGCCAGCTCATCGACAGGGGGCGCGGGGAATTCACCCCTCCACTTT. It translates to CASSSTGGAGNSPLHF.

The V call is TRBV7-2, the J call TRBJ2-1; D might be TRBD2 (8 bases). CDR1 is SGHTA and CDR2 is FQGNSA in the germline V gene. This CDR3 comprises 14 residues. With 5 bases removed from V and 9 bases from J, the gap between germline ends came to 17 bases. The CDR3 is CASSPGGLVGEQFF. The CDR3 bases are TGTGCCAGCAGCCCAGGGGGACTAGTGGGTGAGCAGTTCTTC.

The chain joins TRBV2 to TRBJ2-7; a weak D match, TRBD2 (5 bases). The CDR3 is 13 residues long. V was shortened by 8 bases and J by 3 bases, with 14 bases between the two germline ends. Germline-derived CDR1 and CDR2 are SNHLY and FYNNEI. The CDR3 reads CASRVTGNYEQYF. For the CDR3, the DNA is TGTGCCAGCCGGGTCACGGGAAACTACGAGCAGTACTTC.

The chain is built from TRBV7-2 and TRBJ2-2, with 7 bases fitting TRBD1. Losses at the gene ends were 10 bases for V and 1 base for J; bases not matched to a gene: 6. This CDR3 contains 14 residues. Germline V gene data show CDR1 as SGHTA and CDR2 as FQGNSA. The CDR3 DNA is TGTGCCATCAGGACAGGCGGGAACACCGGGGAGCTGTTTTTT. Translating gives CAIRTGGNTGELFF. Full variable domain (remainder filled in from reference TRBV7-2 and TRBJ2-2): GAGVSQSPSNKVTEKGKDVELRCDPISGHTALYWYRQSLGQGLEFLIYFQGNSAPDKSGLPSDRFSAERTGGSVSTLTIQRTQQEDSAVYLCAIRTGGNTGELFFGEGSRLTVL.

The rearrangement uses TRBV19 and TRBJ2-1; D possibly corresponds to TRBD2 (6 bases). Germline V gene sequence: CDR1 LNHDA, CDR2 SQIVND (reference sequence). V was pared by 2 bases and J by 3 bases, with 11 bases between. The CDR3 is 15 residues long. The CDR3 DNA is TGTGCCAGTAGTATATCCACGGGGGTCTACAATGAGCAGTTCTTC. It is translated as CASSISTGVYNEQFF.

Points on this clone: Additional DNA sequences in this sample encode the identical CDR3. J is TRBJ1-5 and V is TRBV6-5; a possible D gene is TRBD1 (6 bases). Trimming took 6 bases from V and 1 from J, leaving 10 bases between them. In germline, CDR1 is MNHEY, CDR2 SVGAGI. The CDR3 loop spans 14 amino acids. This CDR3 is CASSLGQSNQPQHF. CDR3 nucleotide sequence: TGTGCCAGCAGCCTCGGACAGAGCAATCAGCCCCAGCATTTT.

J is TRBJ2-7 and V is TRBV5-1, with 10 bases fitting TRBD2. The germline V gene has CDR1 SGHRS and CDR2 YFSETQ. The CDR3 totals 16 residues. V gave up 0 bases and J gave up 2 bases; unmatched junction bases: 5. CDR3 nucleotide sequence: TGCGCCAGCAGCTTGGTAACTGGACTAGCGGCCTACGAGCAGTACTTC. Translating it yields CASSLVTGLAAYEQYF.

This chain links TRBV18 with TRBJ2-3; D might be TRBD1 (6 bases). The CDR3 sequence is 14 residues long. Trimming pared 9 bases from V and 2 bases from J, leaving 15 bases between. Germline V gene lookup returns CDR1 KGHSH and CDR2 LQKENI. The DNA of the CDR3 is TGTGCCAGTCAACAGGGCTACCCCACAGATACGCAGTATTTT. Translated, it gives CASQQGYPTDTQYF. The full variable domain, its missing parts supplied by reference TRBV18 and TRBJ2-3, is NAGVMQNPRHLVRRRGQEARLRCSPMKGHSHVYWYRQLPEEGLKFMVYLQKENIIDESGMPKERFSAEFPKEGPSILRIQQVVRGDSAAYFCASQQGYPTDTQYFGPGTRLTVL.

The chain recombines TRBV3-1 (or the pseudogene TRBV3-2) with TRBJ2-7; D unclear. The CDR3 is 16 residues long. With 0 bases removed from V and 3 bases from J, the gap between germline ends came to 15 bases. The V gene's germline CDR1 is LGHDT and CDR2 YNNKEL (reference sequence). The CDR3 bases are TGTGCCAGCAGCCAAGAGGTGGCAGTCCCCAACTACGAGCAGTACTTC. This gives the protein CASSQEVAVPNYEQYF.

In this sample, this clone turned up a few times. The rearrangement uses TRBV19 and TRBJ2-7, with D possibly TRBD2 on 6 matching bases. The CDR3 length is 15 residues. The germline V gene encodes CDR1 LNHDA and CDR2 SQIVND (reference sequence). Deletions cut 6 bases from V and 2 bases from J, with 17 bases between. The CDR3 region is CASSLRGTGAYEQYF. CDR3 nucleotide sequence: TGTGCCAGTAGCCTTCGGGGGACGGGGGCCTACGAGCAGTACTTC.

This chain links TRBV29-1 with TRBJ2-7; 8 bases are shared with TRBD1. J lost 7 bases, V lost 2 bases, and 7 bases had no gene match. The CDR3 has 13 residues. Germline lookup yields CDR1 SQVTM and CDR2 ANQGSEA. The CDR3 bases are TGCAGCGTTGAAACCCTAACAGGGGGTGAGCAGTACTTC. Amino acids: CSVETLTGGEQYF.

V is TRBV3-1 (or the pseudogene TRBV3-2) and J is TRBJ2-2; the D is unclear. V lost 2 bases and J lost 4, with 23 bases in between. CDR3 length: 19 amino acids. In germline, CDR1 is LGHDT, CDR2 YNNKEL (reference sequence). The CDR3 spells CASSQLETRPEEGTGELFF. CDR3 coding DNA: TGTGCCAGCAGCCAACTAGAAACCCGACCGGAAGAAGGCACCGGGGAGCTGTTTTTT.

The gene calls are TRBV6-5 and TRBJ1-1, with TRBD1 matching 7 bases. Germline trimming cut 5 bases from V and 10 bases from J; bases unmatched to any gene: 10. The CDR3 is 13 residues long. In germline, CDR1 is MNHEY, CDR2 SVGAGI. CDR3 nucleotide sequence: TGTGCCAGCAGTACACGACAGGGAGCCCGAGCTTTCTTT. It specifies CASSTRQGARAFF.

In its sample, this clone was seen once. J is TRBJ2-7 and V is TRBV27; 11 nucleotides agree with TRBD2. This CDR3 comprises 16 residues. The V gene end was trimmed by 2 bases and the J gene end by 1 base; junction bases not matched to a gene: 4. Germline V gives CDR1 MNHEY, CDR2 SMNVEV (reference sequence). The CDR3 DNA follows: TGTGCCAGCAGTTTAGGGGGACTAGCGGTTTCCTACGAGCAGTACTTC. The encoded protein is CASSLGGLAVSYEQYF.

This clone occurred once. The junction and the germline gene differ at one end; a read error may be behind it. The CDR3, as DNA: TGTGCCAGCAGATTAGCGGGAGCCCACAATGAGCAGTTCTTC. It is translated as CASRLAGAHNEQFF. V is TRBV11-2 and J is TRBJ2-1; 9 positions agree with TRBD2. Per germline, CDR1 SGHAT and CDR2 FQNNGV. CDR3 length: 14 residues.

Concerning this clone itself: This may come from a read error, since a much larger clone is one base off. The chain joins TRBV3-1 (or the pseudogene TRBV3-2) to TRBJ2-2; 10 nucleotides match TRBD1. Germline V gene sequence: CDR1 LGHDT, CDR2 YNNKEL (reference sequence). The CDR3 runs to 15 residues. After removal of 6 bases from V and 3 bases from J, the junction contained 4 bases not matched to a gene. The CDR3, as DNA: TGTGCCAGCAGTACCGGGACAGGGGACACCGGGGAGCTGTTTTTT. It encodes CASSTGTGDTGELFF.